This TCR beta chain was identified during a study of blood T cell repertoires in COVID-19 (dated by TCRdb to 2020 to 2022). With respect to the entire study: Samples from collaborators originated in the United States, Italy and Spain and spanned both the acute and convalescent phases of COVID-19. The material from the prospective study consisted of cDNA or gDNA derived from T cells, B-cell-depleted T cells, or PBMCs. Nearly every sample came with metadata listing a de-identified subject ID, COVID-19 status, age in years and sex. The repertoires were made available in a free public database intended to serve as a resource for research on the immune response to SARS-CoV-2. Subjects who had been exposed to COVID-19, were actively infected with it, or had recovered from it provided the deeply sampled blood TCRbeta repertoires that made up the dataset. Samples came from the ongoing ImmuneRACE study (first 160 participants) plus 1,254 subjects from 6 global collaborators. HLA class I and class II types, where available, came from metadata supplied by the sample provider rather than from assay-based typing.

Spanning cysteine to phenylalanine, the CDR3 consists of 13 amino acids. Only the CDR3 part of the read is kept: 39 bases, read in frame from the first base. CDR1 and CDR2 are drawn from the germline V gene: MDHEN, SYDVKM. At the junction V is shortened by 2 bases and J by 7 bases, with 11 bases in between. TCRbeta CDR3 regions were amplified from genomic DNA by means of the immunoSEQ Assay, a bias-controlled multiplex PCR. On the study's bioinformatics: The number of nucleated cells in each sample was estimated by amplification of reference gene primers within the assay. To quantify the absolute abundance of each unique TCRbeta CDR3 rearrangement, sequence reads were collapsed and filtered. For each sample, productive Simpson clonality was calculated as the square root of Simpson's diversity index over productive rearrangements. Held by TCRdb, this immuneACCESS table contains in-frame sequences only and omits some clones. Under half of the omission traces to an unresolved V gene where checked; the cause of the rest is unknown. D and trimming come from the DNA, and the V and J calls and clone size come from that table. Recorded for this sample are a few hundred thousand clones; roughly 90% of them occurred a single time. In total, the top ten clones hold about 1.7% of the sample.

Enrolling through a virtual design, the prospective study's participants ranged in age from roughly 18 to 100 years and lived across 24 United States geographic areas. In the prospective study, cohorts were assigned on the basis of participant-reported clinical history obtained from a screening survey and a study questionnaire. Recovered participants in ImmuneRACE Cohort 3 were defined by two consecutive negative NP/OP PCR tests, clearance by a healthcare professional, or resolution of symptoms. In the prospective study, whole blood, serum and a nasopharyngeal or oropharyngeal swab were collected from each participant by mobile phlebotomists. Over an approximately 2-month period, participants in the prospective study had the option of providing additional blood draws and questionnaires. Before DNA extraction, prospective study blood samples were shipped either frozen or at room temperature. Overall study outcomes, separate from this receptor: Clinical and demographic metadata were provided uncurated, with the amount varying by source and participant.

About this clone: No cognate antigen has been identified for it. No base qualities exist here, and no much larger clone lies one base off it.

The sample consisted of PBMCs or T cells enriched from blood (not recorded which). This clonotype was sampled from a woman aged 25-40 years who had recovered from COVID-19. The sequence joins TRBV28 to TRBJ1-1; D gene: possibly TRBD1, on 5 matching bases. The CDR3 is CASSLVVTDEAFF. The sequenced DNA is TGTGCCAGCAGTTTAGTGGTGACAGATGAAGCTTTCTTT.